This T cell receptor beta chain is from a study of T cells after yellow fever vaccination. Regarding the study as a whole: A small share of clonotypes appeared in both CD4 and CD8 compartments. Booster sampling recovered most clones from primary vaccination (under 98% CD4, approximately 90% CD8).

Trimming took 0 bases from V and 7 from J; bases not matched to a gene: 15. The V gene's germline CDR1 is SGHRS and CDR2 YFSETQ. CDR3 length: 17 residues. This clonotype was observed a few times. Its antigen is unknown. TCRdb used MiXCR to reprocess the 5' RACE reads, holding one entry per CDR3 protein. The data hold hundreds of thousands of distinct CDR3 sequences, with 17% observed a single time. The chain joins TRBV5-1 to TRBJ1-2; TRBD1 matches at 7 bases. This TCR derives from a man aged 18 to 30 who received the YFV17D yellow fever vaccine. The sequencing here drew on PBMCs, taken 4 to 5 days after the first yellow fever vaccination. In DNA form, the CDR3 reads TGCGCCAGCAGCTTGGTACGGCAGGGGGGCTACGCTGCTGGCTACACCTTC. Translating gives CASSLVRQGGYAAGYTF. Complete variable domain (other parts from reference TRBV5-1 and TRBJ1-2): KAGVTQTPRYLIKTRGQQVTLSCSPISGHRSVSWYQQTPGQGLQFLFEYFSETQRNKGNFPGRFSGRQFSNSRSEMNVSTLELGDSALYLCASSLVRQGGYAAGYTFGSGTRLTVV.